This section outlines one T cell receptor beta chain sequence together with its context. This clonotype was seen many times. Its antigen remains undetermined. Per-base qualities were not stored, and no clone one base away is much larger. TCR beta CDR3 regions were amplified from RNA transcripts. For the first round of RT-PCR on the TCR CDR3, the HTBI primer set was used together with the Qiagen OneStep RT-PCR kit. The libraries were constructed in a second round of multiplex PCR and then size-selected and purified. Sequencing of the libraries was done on an Illumina HiSeq2000 using paired-end 100 bp reads. In the paper's pipeline: SOAPnuke was used to process the raw data, with reads discarded if the reads contained adapters or uncalled bases, had a mean Phred below 15, or lacked an exact constant-primer or identifier match. High-quality paired reads were merged with COPE v1.2.5, and unique nucleotide sequences were defined as clonotypes. Clonotypes were aligned to IMGT TRBV, TRBD and TRBJ reference segments using MiTCR v1.1. Only V-J combinations with frequency above 0.0001, covering approximately 99% of repertoires, were analysed. A TCS score was defined as the ratio between F50 (clonal expansion) and ExV (chaos), using BLOSUM62-based TCRdist between CDR3 peptides within each V-J. Welch's t-statistics and random forest reduced roughly 530 V-J features to roughly 13, which were used in a naive Bayes classifier (R e1071). Using fastp trimming at Q25 and MiXCR clonotype assembly, TCRdb reanalyzed the public sequencing data and kept in-frame beta chains. Entries are consolidated by CDR3 protein sequence, retaining the most common genes and DNA. None of the V and J calls come from the authors' own analysis; TCRdb made them. Here the sample has hundreds of thousands of distinct CDR3 sequences; 15% to 18% occur a single time. The ten top clones hold 7.5% to 9% of the sample.

Graves' hyperthyroidism was defined as stable when no progression to ophthalmopathy occurred over 18 months of follow-up. Hyperthyroidism patients were newly diagnosed, had a disease duration of under 2 months, and were aged 18 to 65 years. Any patient with an uncontrolled infection, another autoimmune disease, pregnancy or lactation was excluded. Diagnoses relied on clinical symptoms, serum thyroxine and TRAb, thyroid ultrasound and orbital computed tomography. PBMCs were isolated from approximately 10 ml of fresh peripheral blood by Ficoll-Paque density gradient centrifugation. Total RNA was extracted using Trizol reagent, and RNA quality was assessed on an Agilent 2100 Bioanalyzer. The CDR3 holds 15 amino acids from the cysteine to the phenylalanine. The only DNA kept is the CDR3, 45 bases in frame from the first base. The germline V gene sets CDR1 to MNHNS and CDR2 to SASEGT. V is clipped by 5 bases and J by 7 bases, and the sequence between their germline boundaries is 18 bases long.

This sample was taken from a study of T cells in Graves' hyperthyroidism and ophthalmopathy (dated 2019 in TCRdb). Broadly, across the study: Peripheral blood samples were taken at the time of initial diagnosis, prior to any treatment. To identify distinguishing TCR V-J signatures, a discovery cohort of about 95 patients was used, comprising 43 with Graves' ophthalmopathy and under 60 with stable Graves' hyperthyroidism. Prospective prediction of ophthalmopathy was tested in an independent validation cohort consisting of 18 to 20 hyperthyroidism patients and some 16 patients who later progressed to ophthalmopathy. The 85 to 100 discovery patients were randomly split 7:3 into training and test sets. Thyroid tissue and blood T-cell repertoires from more than five Graves' hyperthyroidism patients were also compared in the study. Once sampling was done, hyperthyroidism patients were given methimazole at a starting dose of 30 mg daily, whereas ophthalmopathy patients were given high-dose intravenous methylprednisolone. The paper describes TCR Vbeta CDR3 sequencing of around 140 peripheral blood samples, made up of around 41 ophthalmopathy patients, around 78 hyperthyroidism patients and 17 progressor patients. Results and caveats for the whole study, not just this receptor: Sample size was not statistically predetermined, and blinding of investigators to group allocation was not performed. Ophthalmopathy was separated from stable hyperthyroidism by a 13 V-J signature model, with over 85% sensitivity and approximately 81% specificity obtained in cross-validation and 80%/75% obtained in testing. During validation, the model predicted progression to ophthalmopathy a median of approximately six months ahead of onset, with around 65% sensitivity and around 72% specificity. Most expanded thyroid clonotypes (frequency above 0.001) were also detected in blood, a finding suggesting that blood repertoires may reflect thyroid immune responses.

Sequenced: blood. The TCR comes from a woman aged 18 to 35 with Graves' hyperthyroidism. The rearrangement joined TRBV6-1 to TRBJ1-5; the D gene cannot be resolved reliably. The DNA sequence is as follows: TGTGCCAGCAGTCCTGGTCCAGGTTCGAGGCAGCCCCAGCATTTT. It codes for CASSPGPGSRQPQHF.